The entry below gives a single T cell receptor beta chain sequence along with its context. In the source study's methods: Amplification of reference gene primers was used by the study to estimate nucleated cell counts. Sequencing used immunoSEQ multiplex PCR; TCRdb keeps in-frame clones, though not all of them. V, J and clone size are taken as reported in that table, and D and trimming were inferred from the DNA itself. This table has fewer than 110,000 clones, 84% appearing once. These data belong to a study of blood T cell repertoires in COVID-19. Study details: Both acute and convalescent COVID-19 samples were obtained from the United States, Italy and Spain. T cells, B-cell-depleted T cells, or PBMCs provided the cDNA or gDNA that served as material.

Germline CDR1 and CDR2: MRHNA and SNTAGT. Trimming at V came to 3 bases and at J to 8 bases, leaving 1 base not matched to a gene. CDR3 length: 13 amino acids. The material sequenced was peripheral blood. The genes are TRBV6-4 and TRBJ1-6; 7 bases agree with TRBD1. The source of this sequence is a human donor in a cohort sampled during active or convalescent COVID-19. The CDR3 bases are TGTGCCAGCAGTGAAGGGGGCGATTCACCCCTCCACTTT. It is translated as CASSEGGDSPLHF.